The 25 T cell receptor beta chains reported below all come from one sample, sequenced in a study of blood T cell repertoires in COVID-19. Libraries were prepared by immunoSEQ multiplex PCR; TCRdb keeps only in-frame clonotypes and omits some of them. The sample carries some 270,000 clones, around 90% recorded once. Sequencing used PBMCs or T cells enriched from blood (not recorded which). Every receptor here comes from a woman in her 40s who had recovered from COVID-19.

The gene calls are TRBV4-2 and TRBJ2-2, with 9 positions matching TRBD1. The V gene end was trimmed by 10 bases and the J gene end by 2 bases; junction bases not matched to a gene: 8. The CDR3 runs 15 residues. The germline CDR1 and CDR2 sequences are LGHNA and YNFKEQ. For the CDR3, the DNA is TGTGCCAACTACCCGGGACAGGGAAACACCGGGGAGCTGTTTTTT. Amino acids: CANYPGQGNTGELFF.

The V gene is TRBV5-1, the J gene TRBJ2-3; D may be TRBD2 (6 bases). This CDR3 has 14 residues. The V end lost 0 bases, the J end lost 7 bases, and 12 bases lay between the germline ends. Germline-derived CDR1 and CDR2 are SGHRS and YFSETQ. The CDR3 DNA reads as TGCGCCAGCAGCTTGGACTACCGGGGGAATACGCAGTATTTT. This gives the protein CASSLDYRGNTQYF.

The chain uses TRBV7-2 and TRBJ1-5; the D is unclear. Germline CDR1 is SGHTA and CDR2 is FQGNSA. This CDR3 comprises 15 residues. V was cut by 1 base and J by 6 bases, with 13 bases left in between. CDR3 sequence: CASSLGVREGQPQHF. In DNA form, the CDR3 reads TGTGCCAGCAGCTTAGGTGTCCGGGAAGGTCAGCCCCAGCATTTT.

The chain links TRBV10-2 to TRBJ2-7, with TRBD2 as a possible D gene (5 bases). The CDR3 extends over 14 amino acids. CDR1 is WSHSY, CDR2 SAAADI, per germline. The germline V and J ends were trimmed by 7 bases and 2 bases, with 15 bases remaining between them. DNA for the CDR3: TGCGCCAGCACCGAGGGTTTGTTAACCTACGAGCAGTACTTC. It is translated as CASTEGLLTYEQYF.

The chain links TRBV4-1 to TRBJ2-1, with TRBD2 matching over 10 bases. With V trimmed by 1 base and J by 10 bases, 7 bases remained unmatched. Germline CDR1 reads MGHRA; CDR2 reads YSYEKL. The CDR3 loop spans 15 amino acids. The CDR3 sequence: CASSQASGGAREQFF. CDR3 nucleotide sequence: TGCGCCAGCAGCCAAGCCAGCGGGGGGGCCCGGGAGCAGTTCTTC.

The chain employs TRBV19 and TRBJ1-1; no definite D call. The CDR3 spans 13 residues. Germline V lookup: CDR1 LNHDA, CDR2 SQIVND (reference sequence). Between the trimmed V and J ends, which lost 4 bases and 3 bases, there was a span of 9 bases. The CDR3: CASSTGLDTEAFF. The CDR3 nucleotides read TGTGCCAGTAGTACCGGGTTGGACACTGAAGCTTTCTTT.

With regard to this clone: Within the sample, other DNA sequences also encode this same CDR3. In DNA form, the CDR3 reads TGTGCCAGCTCACCGGGACAGCGCTACGAGCAGTACTTC. Translated, it gives CASSPGQRYEQYF. The rearrangement uses TRBV18 and TRBJ2-7; 7 bases align to TRBD1. CDR1 is KGHSH and CDR2 is LQKENI in the germline V gene. This CDR3 spans 13 amino acids. Germline trimming cut 3 bases from V and 3 bases from J; bases unmatched to any gene: 2.

This sequence joins TRBV5-6 and TRBJ1-4, with D uncertain. This CDR3 region has 16 residues. Trimming shortened V by 4 bases and J by 2 bases, and 15 bases separated the two germline ends. CDR1 is SGHDT and CDR2 is YYEEEE in the germline V gene. CDR3 sequence reads: CASSRQPLLTNEKLFF. CDR3 bases: TGTGCCAGCAGCCGACAACCCTTGCTGACTAATGAAAAACTGTTTTTT.

The chain combines TRBV29-1 with TRBJ1-5; the match to TRBD1 covers 7 bases. The CDR3 is 14 amino acids. With V trimmed by 5 bases and J by 2 bases, 6 bases remained unmatched. The V gene's germline CDR1 is SQVTM and CDR2 ANQGSEA. This CDR3 reads CSVQTGAGNQPQHF. As DNA, the CDR3 is TGCAGCGTTCAAACAGGGGCCGGCAATCAGCCCCAGCATTTT.

The chain joins TRBV5-1 to TRBJ1-1; tentative D call: TRBD1 (5 bases). The V and J ends lost 4 bases and 2 bases respectively, with 12 bases between them. CDR1 and CDR2 from the germline V gene are SGHRS and YFSETQ. This CDR3 is 14 amino acids long. The CDR3 is CASSQDGGNTEAFF. Here the CDR3 DNA reads TGCGCCAGCAGCCAAGACGGGGGTAACACTGAAGCTTTCTTT.

The V call is TRBV11-2, the J call TRBJ2-7, with a tentative D call TRBD1 (6 bases). The CDR3 covers 14 residues. V was cut by 4 bases and J by 2 bases, with 12 bases left in between. Germline V gives CDR1 SGHAT, CDR2 FQNNGV. The CDR3 reads CASSWGQPPYEQYF. The CDR3 DNA is TGTGCCAGCAGCTGGGGACAACCACCCTACGAGCAGTACTTC.

The genes are TRBV11-2 and TRBJ1-1; 7 positions agree with TRBD1. CDR1 is SGHAT, CDR2 FQNNGV, per germline. This CDR3 has 15 residues. The V segment lost 0 bases and the J segment 4 bases; nucleotides outside the gene matches: 5. The CDR3 loop is CASSLDFAGGTEAFF. The CDR3 nucleotides read TGTGCCAGCAGCTTAGATTTTGCAGGGGGCACTGAAGCTTTCTTT.

This chain links TRBV5-1 with TRBJ2-1; 8 bases map to TRBD2. This CDR3 has 14 residues. V lost 7 bases, J lost 3 bases, and 6 bases stayed unmatched. Germline loops: CDR1 SGHRS, CDR2 YFSETQ. The CDR3 DNA sequence: TGCGCCAGCGGATTAAGCGGGAGCTACAATGAGCAGTTCTTC. This gives the protein CASGLSGSYNEQFF.

V usage is TRBV5-1 and J usage is TRBJ1-5; 10 bases are a match to TRBD1. The trim removed 3 bases at V and 6 bases at J, leaving 6 bases unmatched. The CDR3 length is 15 residues. Germline-derived CDR1 and CDR2 are SGHRS and YFSETQ. The CDR3 loop is CASSSGTGEPQPQHF. DNA for the CDR3: TGCGCCAGCAGCTCCGGGACAGGGGAACCTCAGCCCCAGCATTTT. Full variable domain (remainder filled in from reference TRBV5-1 and TRBJ1-5): KAGVTQTPRYLIKTRGQQVTLSCSPISGHRSVSWYQQTPGQGLQFLFEYFSETQRNKGNFPGRFSGRQFSNSRSEMNVSTLELGDSALYLCASSSGTGEPQPQHFGDGTRLSIL.

The J gene is TRBJ1-2, the V gene TRBV29-1, with D possibly matching TRBD1 (6 bases). The CDR3 is 12 residues long. Trimming took off 7 bases at V and 8 bases at J, with 17 bases between the two ends. Per the germline V gene, CDR1 is SQVTM and CDR2 is ANQGSEA. The CDR3 region has the DNA TGCAGCGACACGAGTTCAGGGGACGGCTACACCTTC. It yields the protein CSDTSSGDGYTF.

The chain employs TRBV2 and TRBJ2-7; 12 bases align to TRBD2. The CDR3 spans 18 residues. Per the germline V gene, CDR1 is SNHLY and CDR2 is FYNNEI. Trimming took 7 bases from V and 3 from J; bases not matched to a gene: 16. CDR3 sequence (DNA): TGTGCCAGCACCGCAAGACCGGGACTAGCGGGTATCCGCTACGAGCAGTACTTC. It specifies CASTARPGLAGIRYEQYF.

The rearrangement uses TRBV3-1 (or the pseudogene TRBV3-2) and TRBJ1-2, with D perhaps TRBD1 (6 bases). With 7 bases removed from V and 5 bases from J, the gap between germline ends came to 29 bases. CDR1 and CDR2 from the germline V gene are LGHDT and YNNKEL (reference sequence). The CDR3 is made up of 18 amino acids. Here the CDR3 reads CASTRGGGGGRFGYGYTF. For the CDR3, the DNA is TGTGCCAGCACCCGAGGGGGAGGGGGAGGAAGATTCGGGTATGGCTACACCTTC.

The chain is built from TRBV19 and TRBJ1-5, with 7 bases that match TRBD1. There are 13 residues in the CDR3. Trimming at V came to 6 bases and at J to 3 bases, leaving 2 bases not matched to a gene. Germline assignment: CDR1 LNHDA and CDR2 SQIVND (reference sequence). CDR3 DNA: TGTGCCAGTAGGGGACAGCTCAATCAGCCCCAGCATTTT. Translating it yields CASRGQLNQPQHF.

The V call is TRBV30, the J call TRBJ2-2; weak D call: TRBD2 (6 bases). This CDR3 region has 15 residues. V lost 0 bases, J lost 6 bases, and 14 bases lay in between. Looked up from germline, CDR1 is GTSNPN and CDR2 is SVGIG (reference sequence). The CDR3 region is CAWSVGLAYAGELFF. The CDR3 DNA reads as TGTGCCTGGAGTGTAGGGCTAGCGTATGCCGGGGAGCTGTTTTTT. The variable domain in full, with the rest retrieved from reference TRBV30 and TRBJ2-2, is SQTIHQWPATLVQPVGSPLSLECTVEGTSNPNLYWYRQAAGRGLQLLFYSVGIGQISSEVPQNLSASRPQDRQFILSSKKLLLSDSGFYLCAWSVGLAYAGELFFGEGSRLTVL.

The rearrangement uses TRBV11-2 and TRBJ1-4, with a tentative D call TRBD1 (6 bases). Trimming stripped 3 bases from V and 8 bases from J, with 16 bases between. Germline V lookup: CDR1 SGHAT, CDR2 FQNNGV. This CDR3 is 15 amino acids long. CDR3 protein: CASSFTGGAEEKLFF. The CDR3 nucleotides read TGTGCCAGCAGCTTTACGGGGGGCGCAGAAGAAAAACTGTTTTTT.

A single count supports this clone. The chain combines TRBV14 with TRBJ1-1; D is perhaps TRBD1 (5 bases). V lost 4 bases to trimming and J lost 8 bases, with 8 bases between them. Germline CDR1 reads SGHDN; CDR2 reads FVKESK. The CDR3 covers 11 residues. The DNA for the CDR3 is TGTGCCAGCAGCCGGACACAAGAAGCTTTCTTT. It encodes CASSRTQEAFF.

This chain joins TRBV27 and TRBJ2-7; weak D call: TRBD1 (5 bases). CDR1 is MNHEY and CDR2 is SMNVEV in the germline V gene (reference sequence). The CDR3 has 15 amino acids. Deletions cut 0 bases from V and 0 bases from J, with 9 bases between. CDR3 sequence: CASSLSAQVSYEQYF. The CDR3 coding sequence is TGTGCCAGCAGTTTATCGGCACAGGTCTCCTACGAGCAGTACTTC.

The chain links TRBV18 to TRBJ1-6; D may be TRBD1 (6 bases). The germline V and J ends were trimmed by 2 bases and 6 bases, with 11 bases remaining between them. The CDR3 consists of 15 residues. Germline CDR1 is KGHSH and CDR2 is LQKENI. The DNA for the CDR3 is TGTGCCAGCTCACCAGACCAGGGGTCTAATTCACCCCTCCACTTT. Translation gives CASSPDQGSNSPLHF. The variable domain in full, completed from reference TRBV18 and TRBJ1-6, reads NAGVMQNPRHLVRRRGQEARLRCSPMKGHSHVYWYRQLPEEGLKFMVYLQKENIIDESGMPKERFSAEFPKEGPSILRIQQVVRGDSAAYFCASSPDQGSNSPLHFGNGTRLTVT.

This chain uses TRBV6-1 with TRBJ1-6; tentative D call: TRBD1 (6 bases). From germline, CDR1 is MNHNS and CDR2 SASEGT. This CDR3 has 14 amino acids. V was shortened by 0 bases and J by 13 bases, with 13 bases between the two germline ends. The CDR3 nucleotides read TGTGCCAGCAGTGAAGCCGACAGGATTTCCCCCCTCCACTTT. It encodes CASSEADRISPLHF.

This clone was observed a single time. The V call is TRBV4-1, the J call TRBJ1-1, with 10 bases fitting TRBD1. Germline assignment: CDR1 MGHRA and CDR2 YSYEKL. The CDR3 is 16 amino acids. Trimming removed 1 base from V and 4 bases from J; junction bases left unmatched: 6. The CDR3 region has the DNA TGCGCCAGCAGCCAAGGACAGGGACAGGGGAGCACTGAAGCTTTCTTT. It codes for CASSQGQGQGSTEAFF.